This T cell receptor (beta chain) was recorded in a study of blood T cell repertoires in COVID-19. Clones were sequenced by immunoSEQ multiplex PCR, and TCRdb holds only the in-frame ones, with some missing. The data show around 280,000 clones, around 90% seen once. This CDR3 has 17 residues. Germline assignment: CDR1 SGHTA and CDR2 FQGTGA. Trimming removed 5 bases from V and 0 bases from J, with 17 bases in between. Participants' reported clinical history set cohort assignment. Two negative PCRs, clearance, or symptom resolution had been documented for recovered Cohort 3 donors. The sample taken for sequencing was PBMCs or T cells enriched from blood (not recorded which). The chain couples TRBV7-3 to TRBJ1-5, with a weak D call TRBD1 (5 bases). This clonotype was sampled from a woman in her thirties or forties who had recovered from COVID-19. The CDR3 DNA reads as TGTGCCAGCAGCAGCTTTACAGGATCCCATAGCAATCAGCCCCAGCATTTT. The encoded protein is CASSSFTGSHSNQPQHF.